The rows below give T cell receptor beta chains drawn from one sample of a study of blood T cell repertoires in COVID-19. TCRdb's table, derived via immunoSEQ multiplex PCR, lists solely in-frame clones and lacks some. The repertoire consists of 70,000 to 100,000 clones, with 90% occurring once and the leading ten covering approximately 4%. Specimen: peripheral blood. All receptors derive from a woman of 80 years or more with active or convalescent COVID-19. Both conserved end residues are part of each CDR3. Each record gives: clone size, V gene, J gene, D gene, CDR3 protein, CDR3 DNA. D genes are given only for firm matches. Size is omitted from some rows. Given values are once, few, many or a class for expanded clones.

.	TRBV9	TRBJ1-6	.	CASSVRAGENSPLHF	TGTGCCAGCAGCGTAAGGGCAGGGGAAAATTCACCCCTCCACTTT
.	TRBV28	TRBJ1-2	.	CASTPAGKNYGYTF	TGTGCCAGCACCCCAGCAGGGAAAAACTATGGCTACACCTTC
few	TRBV4-1	TRBJ2-7	.	CASSQAGVVGYEQYF	TGCGCCAGCAGCCAAGCGGGAGTGGTTGGCTACGAGCAGTACTTC
.	TRBV19	TRBJ2-4	TRBD2	CASSPKREAWNIQYF	TGTGCCAGTAGTCCAAAGCGGGAGGCCTGGAACATTCAGTACTTC
.	TRBV9	TRBJ2-1	TRBD2	CASSSPREGGSSRAYNEQFF	TGTGCCAGCAGCTCGCCGAGGGAGGGTGGCAGCTCCCGGGCGTACAATGAGCAGTTCTTC
.	TRBV5-5	TRBJ1-4	.	CASSLARNEKLFF	TGTGCCAGCAGCTTGGCTCGTAATGAAAAACTGTTTTTT
.	TRBV11-2	TRBJ1-2	TRBD1	CASSLEPLTGSGYTF	TGTGCCAGCAGCTTAGAACCCCTGACAGGGTCTGGCTACACCTTC
.	TRBV19	TRBJ1-5	.	CASSIMEAGINQPQHF	TGTGCCAGTAGTATCATGGAGGCAGGAATAAATCAGCCCCAGCATTTT
.	TRBV6-5	TRBJ2-2	TRBD2	CASRLTSPGAGELFF	TGTGCCAGCAGGCTGACTAGCCCCGGCGCCGGGGAGCTGTTTTTT
.	TRBV21-1	TRBJ2-1	.	CASSKEVRDDSYNEQFF	TGTGCCAGCAGCAAAGAGGTGCGGGACGACTCCTACAATGAGCAGTTCTTC
.	TRBV18	TRBJ2-3	TRBD2	CASSPVVGSAGMKADTQYF	TGTGCCAGCTCACCAGTCGTTGGATCAGCGGGAATGAAGGCAGATACGCAGTATTTT
.	TRBV19	TRBJ1-4	.	CASSIRSGDAGGEKLFF	TGTGCCAGTAGTATTAGGAGTGGAGACGCCGGAGGTGAAAAACTGTTTTTT
.	TRBV14	TRBJ1-5	TRBD1	CASSQGQGPNQPQHF	TGTGCCAGCAGCCAAGGACAGGGTCCGAATCAGCCCCAGCATTTT
.	TRBV27	TRBJ1-3	TRBD1	CASSLFALLPGTGFSGNTIYF	TGTGCCAGCAGTTTATTTGCATTACTACCCGGGACAGGCTTCTCTGGAAACACCATATATTTT
.	TRBV15	TRBJ2-7	.	CATSSRRGSYEQYF	TGTGCCACCAGCAGCCGGAGGGGCTCCTACGAGCAGTACTTC
.	TRBV5-4	TRBJ1-4	TRBD1	CASSLEPDRDEKLFF	TGTGCCAGCAGCTTGGAGCCGGACAGGGACGAAAAACTGTTTTTT
.	TRBV18	TRBJ2-3	.	CASSTIQDTQYF	TGTGCCAGCTCCACTATTCAGGATACGCAGTATTTT
.	TRBV12-3/TRBV12-4	TRBJ2-3	.	CASSLTGVDTQYF	TGTGCCAGCAGTTTAACCGGGGTGGATACGCAGTATTTT
.	TRBV5-1	TRBJ2-3	.	CASSLEPGSGADTQYF	TGCGCCAGCAGCTTGGAGCCGGGATCCGGAGCAGATACGCAGTATTTT
.	TRBV6-6	TRBJ2-1	TRBD1	CASRGNRGNEQFF	TGTGCCAGCAGGGGCAACAGGGGGAACGAGCAGTTCTTC
.	TRBV27	TRBJ2-7	.	CASSLNSGSYEQYF	TGTGCCAGCAGTTTAAACAGCGGATCCTACGAGCAGTACTTC
.	TRBV27	TRBJ2-5	.	CASSFQDRYQETQYF	TGTGCCAGCAGTTTCCAGGATAGGTACCAAGAGACCCAGTACTTC
.	TRBV2	TRBJ1-1	TRBD1	CASSGAPGQTFQTSEAFF	TGTGCCAGCAGTGGGGCGCCGGGACAGACATTTCAGACCTCTGAAGCTTTCTTT
once	TRBV7-3	TRBJ1-4	.	CASSSGVRREKLFF	TGTGCCAGCAGCTCAGGGGTACGGCGAGAAAAACTGTTTTTT
once	TRBV28	TRBJ2-5	TRBD1	CASRDRAGGKTQYF	TGTGCCAGCCGGGACAGGGCCGGAGGAAAGACCCAGTACTTC
.	TRBV7-8	TRBJ2-7	.	CASSLEAGYEQYF	TGTGCCAGCAGCTTAGAGGCGGGATACGAGCAGTACTTC
.	TRBV5-1	TRBJ2-1	TRBD2	CASSAGLAGGPVEQFF	TGCGCCAGCAGCGCCGGACTAGCGGGAGGGCCCGTTGAGCAGTTCTTC
many	TRBV7-2	TRBJ2-5	.	CASTSSGRKEETQYF	TGTGCCAGCACCTCTAGTGGTAGAAAGGAAGAGACCCAGTACTTC
.	TRBV19	TRBJ2-1	TRBD2	CASSPYSSGSLNEQFF	TGTGCCAGTAGTCCCTACTCCAGCGGGAGTCTAAATGAGCAGTTCTTC
.	TRBV10-3	TRBJ2-3	TRBD2	CAISPGVAGGTDTQYF	TGTGCCATCAGTCCCGGGGTAGCGGGAGGCACAGATACGCAGTATTTT
.	TRBV5-5	TRBJ1-5	TRBD1	CASSPGTANQPQHF	TGTGCCAGCAGCCCCGGGACAGCCAATCAGCCCCAGCATTTT
.	TRBV9	TRBJ2-5	TRBD1	CASSVVGDSFQETQYF	TGTGCCAGCAGCGTCGTGGGGGACAGTTTCCAAGAGACCCAGTACTTC
.	TRBV5-6	TRBJ1-2	TRBD1	CASSLKDRVLYGYTF	TGTGCCAGCAGCTTGAAGGACAGGGTGCTCTATGGCTACACCTTC
.	TRBV19	TRBJ2-7	TRBD2	CASSVLAGGPYEQYF	TGTGCCAGTAGTGTACTAGCGGGAGGCCCCTACGAGCAGTACTTC
few	TRBV28	TRBJ1-6	TRBD1	CASSSWTGYNSPLHF	TGTGCCAGCAGTTCATGGACAGGGTATAATTCACCCCTCCACTTT
.	TRBV24-1	TRBJ2-1	.	CATSDGVTNNEQFF	TGTGCCACCAGTGATGGAGTCACCAACAATGAGCAGTTCTTC
.	TRBV7-2	TRBJ2-2	TRBD2	CASSSGLAGATGELFF	TGTGCCAGCAGCTCAGGACTAGCGGGGGCCACCGGGGAGCTGTTTTTT
.	TRBV19	TRBJ1-6	TRBD1	CASTPGTGGFSPLHF	TGTGCCAGTACCCCCGGGACAGGGGGCTTTTCACCCCTCCACTTT
.	TRBV11-1	TRBJ1-2	.	CASSLLGASNYGYTF	TGTGCCAGCAGCTTACTAGGGGCAAGTAACTATGGCTACACCTTC
.	TRBV28	TRBJ1-5	.	CASSFVSPNQPQHF	TGTGCCAGCAGTTTCGTTAGTCCGAATCAGCCCCAGCATTTT
.	TRBV15	TRBJ2-3	.	CATSSRSSADTQYF	TGTGCCACCAGCTCCCGGTCGAGCGCAGATACGCAGTATTTT
.	TRBV6-5	TRBJ2-5	TRBD2	CASRGGSGFETQYF	TGTGCCAGCAGGGGCGGGAGTGGTTTTGAGACCCAGTACTTC
.	TRBV4-3	TRBJ2-3	TRBD1	CASSQAPATTGEATDTQYF	TGCGCCAGCAGCCAGGCTCCGGCCACGACAGGGGAGGCCACAGATACGCAGTATTTT
.	TRBV4-3	TRBJ2-1	.	CASSQERLLSYNEQFF	TGCGCCAGCAGCCAAGAACGACTACTCTCCTACAATGAGCAGTTCTTC